The clone carrying this T cell receptor beta chain has more than one count but fewer than ten. The CDR3 has 13 amino acids. V lost 5 bases and J 2 bases, leaving 4 bases between the germline ends. Germline values: CDR1 MDHEN, CDR2 SYDVKM. The sample originates from a study of identical twins. One entry per CDR3 protein results from TCRdb running MiXCR on the 5' RACE reads. The sample yields roughly 720,000 distinct CDR3 sequences, about 18% seen once. This same sample was also taken into another study, of T cells expressing NK-cell markers.

The specimen was PBMCs. The chain employs TRBV28 and TRBJ2-6; D ambiguous. This clonotype was sampled from a woman younger than 30 in good health. The chain's CDR3 is CASSAPGANVLTF. The CDR3 nucleotides are TGTGCCAGCAGTGCCCCTGGGGCCAACGTCCTGACTTTC. The whole variable domain, remainder taken from reference TRBV28 and TRBJ2-6, is DVKVTQSSRYLVKRTGEKVFLECVQDMDHENMFWYRQDPGLGLRLIYFSYDVKMKEKGDIPEGYSVSREKKERFSLILESASTNQTSMYLCASSAPGANVLTFGAGSRLTVL.